A selection of T cell receptor beta chains follows, all from one sample in a study of T cell responses to AZD1222 COVID-19 vaccine. The assay was immunoSEQ multiplex PCR, and TCRdb's table has in-frame clones only and misses some. The sample carries 90,000 to 100,000 clones, about 89% recorded once. This sample comprised peripheral blood, obtained on day 0 of AZD1222 vaccination. The receptor set was obtained from an adult in good health. Both conserved end residues are part of each CDR3. Fields, in order: D gene, clone size, V gene, J gene, CDR3 DNA, CDR3 protein. D genes are given only for firm matches. The size entry is marked missing in some rows and otherwise reads once, few, many or a size class.

TRBD2	.	TRBV12-3/TRBV12-4	TRBJ2-3	TGTGCCAGCAGTTTTCTGGGGGGGGATACGCAGTATTTT	CASSFLGGDTQYF
.	.	TRBV12-3/TRBV12-4	TRBJ1-2	TGTGCCAGCAGTTTAAGAGATTATGGCTACACCTTC	CASSLRDYGYTF
TRBD1	once	TRBV5-6	TRBJ2-1	TGTGCCAGCAGCTTGGCGGGACAGAACAATGAGCAGTTCTTC	CASSLAGQNNEQFF
TRBD1	once	TRBV11-2	TRBJ1-2	TGTGCCAGCAGCTCCCATCAGGGGGCGGGAGGCTACACCTTC	CASSSHQGAGGYTF
.	.	TRBV5-5	TRBJ2-5	TGTGCCAGCAGCTGGGCCCCAGATGGGCAAGAGACCCAGTACTTC	CASSWAPDGQETQYF
.	.	TRBV7-2	TRBJ1-5	TGTGCCAGCAGCTTAGACGAGGGGAGCAATCAGCCCCAGCATTTT	CASSLDEGSNQPQHF
.	.	TRBV7-2	TRBJ2-3	TGTGCCAGCAGCTCACCTCTCAGGGACGGGGGAGGCACAGATACGCAGTATTTT	CASSSPLRDGGGTDTQYF
.	.	TRBV2	TRBJ2-7	TGTGCCAGCACCAGATCAAAAGGCGGATCCTACGAGCAGTACTTC	CASTRSKGGSYEQYF
TRBD1	.	TRBV19	TRBJ2-5	TGTGCCAGTAGTATAAGGGGGCGCGGAGAGACCCAGTACTTC	CASSIRGRGETQYF
TRBD2	few	TRBV7-6	TRBJ2-7	TGTGCCAGCAGCATTGGACTAGCGGGGGCCTACGAGCAGTACTTC	CASSIGLAGAYEQYF
TRBD1	.	TRBV11-2	TRBJ1-6	TGTGCCAGCAGCTCCCCGACAGGGAGTGCCTATAATTCACCCCTCCACTTT	CASSSPTGSAYNSPLHF
TRBD1	.	TRBV28	TRBJ1-1	TGTGCCAGCAGTTGGGGCAGGGGGGGGACTGAAGCTTTCTTT	CASSWGRGGTEAFF
.	.	TRBV5-1	TRBJ2-3	TGCGCCAGCAGCGCAACCGAATCTAGCACAGATACGCAGTATTTT	CASSATESSTDTQYF
TRBD1	once	TRBV28	TRBJ1-1	TGTGCCAGCAGTTGGACAGGGGGCGGAAGCACTGAAGCTTTCTTT	CASSWTGGGSTEAFF
.	.	TRBV28	TRBJ2-1	TGTGCCAGCAGTCAAGGTGGACCTTCCTACTACAATGAGCAGTTCTTC	CASSQGGPSYYNEQFF
.	.	TRBV30	TRBJ1-4	TGTGCCTTGACAGGAGCTAATGAAAAACTGTTTTTT	CALTGANEKLFF
.	.	TRBV7-8	TRBJ1-2	TGTGCCAGCAGCTTAGAGAGGAAGTCGGACTATGGCTACACCTTC	CASSLERKSDYGYTF
TRBD2	.	TRBV2	TRBJ2-1	TGTGCCAGCAGTGACCCGGGGAGGGCCTACAATGAGCAGTTCTTC	CASSDPGRAYNEQFF
.	.	TRBV7-2	TRBJ2-4	TGTGCCAGCAGCTCCGAAGTTCGCAACATTCAGTACTTC	CASSSEVRNIQYF
.	.	TRBV7-2	TRBJ2-5	TGTGCCAGCAGCCCCGACATCGGCCAAGAGACCCAGTACTTC	CASSPDIGQETQYF
TRBD2	few	TRBV4-1	TRBJ2-1	TGCGCCAGCAGCCGGAATAGCGGGTCCCTCAATGAGCAGTTCTTC	CASSRNSGSLNEQFF
.	few	TRBV18	TRBJ1-1	TGTGCCAGCTCACCACTGGTTGGGACAACGAACACTGAAGCTTTCTTT	CASSPLVGTTNTEAFF
.	few	TRBV7-2	TRBJ2-7	TGTGCCAGCAGCCCCCTCCGGGGGGAGCAGTACTTC	CASSPLRGEQYF
TRBD1	.	TRBV19	TRBJ1-5	TGTGCCAGTAGTAAAGGACAGGGGGCGTATAGCAATCAGCCCCAGCATTTT	CASSKGQGAYSNQPQHF
TRBD2	.	TRBV11-3	TRBJ2-1	TGTGCCAGCAGCTCGTGGACTAGAAGCAATGAGCAGTTCTTC	CASSSWTRSNEQFF
TRBD1	.	TRBV18	TRBJ1-1	TGTGCCAGCTCACTGCCGGGACAGGGGGCGAGCACTGAAGCTTTCTTT	CASSLPGQGASTEAFF
TRBD1	.	TRBV2	TRBJ2-5	TGTGCCACCAAAGGGGGACAGGCGGGGACCCAGTACTTC	CATKGGQAGTQYF
TRBD2	.	TRBV5-4	TRBJ2-1	TGTGCCAGCAGCTTGGGGCTAGCGGGAGCCCTAAATGAGCAGTTCTTC	CASSLGLAGALNEQFF
.	.	TRBV18	TRBJ1-1	TGTGCCAGCTCTGAGGCAGGCAACACTGAAGCTTTCTTT	CASSEAGNTEAFF
TRBD1	.	TRBV2	TRBJ1-6	TGTGCCAGCAGGTACAGGGGGCGGCTTTCACCCCTCCACTTT	CASRYRGRLSPLHF
.	.	TRBV2	TRBJ2-7	TGTGCCAGCAGTAATCAACCGGACAGTTACGAGCAGTACTTC	CASSNQPDSYEQYF
.	.	TRBV18	TRBJ1-5	TGTGCCAGCTCACCTTCGCATGACGGTAGCAATCAGCCCCAGCATTTT	CASSPSHDGSNQPQHF
.	.	TRBV20-1	TRBJ1-3	TGCAGTGCTAGTGCAGGGTTTATTTCTGGAAACACCATATATTTT	CSASAGFISGNTIYF
.	.	TRBV30	TRBJ2-2	TGTGCCAGGACTCCCGGGACTCGGGAATACACCGGGGAGCTGTTTTTT	CARTPGTREYTGELFF
TRBD1	.	TRBV18	TRBJ2-7	TGTGCCAGCTCCCTGGACAGGAACTCCTACGAGCAGTACTTC	CASSLDRNSYEQYF
.	.	TRBV4-1	TRBJ2-2	TGCGCCAGCAGCCAAGGCTCTAGCAGGGTCAGAACCGGGGAGCTGTTTTTT	CASSQGSSRVRTGELFF
.	.	TRBV7-8	TRBJ1-4	TGTGCCAGCAGGCCCTCTGGAGGGGGAAAACTGTTTTTT	CASRPSGGGKLFF
.	.	TRBV19	TRBJ1-3	TGTGCCAGTAGTCCACGGACAGAGGGTGACTCTGGAAACACCATATATTTT	CASSPRTEGDSGNTIYF
.	.	TRBV28	TRBJ2-5	TGTGCCAGCAGTACAGGGGGGGTAGAGACCCAGTACTTC	CASSTGGVETQYF
.	.	TRBV6-5	TRBJ1-2	TGTGCCAGCAGATTACAGGGTACCTATGGCTACACCTTC	CASRLQGTYGYTF
.	.	TRBV2	TRBJ2-2	TGTGCCAGCAGTTTCAACAGGGTCTCCGGGGAGCTGTTTTTT	CASSFNRVSGELFF
TRBD2	.	TRBV24-1	TRBJ2-1	TGTGCCACCAGTGAGGCCGCCGGGACTAGCGGTTCCTACAATGAGCAGTTCTTC	CATSEAAGTSGSYNEQFF
.	.	TRBV3-1/TRBV3-2	TRBJ1-5	TGTGCCAGCAGCCCCCGTCAGGACAGAAATCAGCCCCAGCATTTT	CASSPRQDRNQPQHF
.	.	TRBV18	TRBJ2-3	TGTGCCAGCTCGACGGCAGCGGGCGCCCTGGATACGCAGTATTTT	CASSTAAGALDTQYF
TRBD1	.	TRBV4-2	TRBJ2-5	TGTGCCAGCAGCCGGGGACAGGGGGCTCGGGAGACCCAGTACTTC	CASSRGQGARETQYF
TRBD1	.	TRBV9	TRBJ2-3	TGTGCCAGCAGCCCCCCCGGTGGGACAGGGACAGATACGCAGTATTTT	CASSPPGGTGTDTQYF
TRBD2	.	TRBV5-1	TRBJ2-7	TGCGCCAGCAGCATGGGACTACTCTTCGAGCAGTACTTC	CASSMGLLFEQYF
.	.	TRBV7-2	TRBJ1-1	TGTGCCAGCAGCCTCGGACAGTCTGGGGGGACTGAAGCTTTCTTT	CASSLGQSGGTEAFF
TRBD2	.	TRBV18	TRBJ2-3	TGTGCCAGCTCACCATCGAGGACTAGCGGGGTTGGGGATACGCAGTATTTT	CASSPSRTSGVGDTQYF
.	.	TRBV28	TRBJ1-2	TGTGCCAGCAGGCCCGACAGGAACTATGGCTACACCTTC	CASRPDRNYGYTF
.	.	TRBV2	TRBJ1-6	TGTGCCAGCACCATCCTTCGACTCTATAATTCACCCCTCCACTTT	CASTILRLYNSPLHF
.	once	TRBV27	TRBJ1-1	TGTGCCAGCAGTTTATCGAACGGGGGGGTATTTTTGAACACTGAAGCTTTCTTT	CASSLSNGGVFLNTEAFF
.	.	TRBV28	TRBJ2-7	TGTGCCAGCAGTTTGGGGCTATACTCATACGAGCAGTACTTC	CASSLGLYSYEQYF
.	.	TRBV7-2	TRBJ2-7	TGTGCCAGCAGCTTATTGGCGGGATACGAGCAGTACTTC	CASSLLAGYEQYF